These 10 T cell receptor beta chains came from one sample sequenced in a study of blood T cell repertoires in COVID-19. Profiled with immunoSEQ multiplex PCR; TCRdb holds only in-frame clones, not every one. The sample yields more than 350,000 clones, approximately 92% seen once. The sample comprised PBMCs or T cells enriched from blood (not recorded which). The receptors originated from a man younger than 35 who had recovered from COVID-19.

The V and J genes are TRBV5-5 and TRBJ2-7, with 9 nucleotides matching TRBD2. The CDR3 runs 15 residues. The germline V gene encodes CDR1 SGHKS and CDR2 YYEKEE (reference sequence). The ends lost 2 bases at V and 12 bases at J; junction bases unmatched: 15. The CDR3 nucleotides read TGTGCCAGCAGCTTATTCCCAAGACTAGCGGAGCCAACGTACTTC. This gives the protein CASSLFPRLAEPTYF.

The J gene is TRBJ2-7, the V gene TRBV20-1; a possible D gene is TRBD1 (6 bases). CDR1 is DFQATT and CDR2 is SNEGSKA in the germline V gene (reference sequence). This CDR3 has 13 residues. Between the trimmed V and J ends, which lost 3 bases and 9 bases, there was a span of 18 bases. This chain's CDR3 is CSASTLQGLRQYF. The CDR3 coding sequence is TGCAGTGCTAGTACCCTTCAGGGGCTGAGGCAGTACTTC.

The J gene is TRBJ2-7, the V gene TRBV19; D is unclear. Per germline, CDR1 LNHDA and CDR2 SQIVND (reference sequence). Trimming removed 6 bases at V and 6 bases at J, with 15 bases between. The CDR3 is 13 amino acids. The CDR3 protein is CASSPRPDGEQYF. For the CDR3, the DNA is TGTGCCAGTAGCCCTAGACCGGATGGCGAGCAGTACTTC.

This clone was counted a few times. The chain joins TRBV9 to TRBJ2-7; tentatively, D is TRBD2 (5 bases). Germline V lookup: CDR1 SGDLS, CDR2 YYNGEE. The CDR3 consists of 15 residues. V lost 4 bases and J 3 bases, leaving 17 bases between the germline ends. CDR3 sequence reads: CASSPSGLAYYEQYF. The DNA of the CDR3 is TGTGCCAGCAGCCCTTCTGGCCTAGCATACTACGAGCAGTACTTC.

The chain couples TRBV19 to TRBJ2-1; D is uncertain. This CDR3 region has 16 residues. Germline assignment: CDR1 LNHDA and CDR2 SQIVND (reference sequence). Trimming took off 3 bases at V and 0 bases at J, with 12 bases between the two ends. The CDR3 DNA is TGTGCCAGTAGTATCCCCGGGTTGAGCTCCTACAATGAGCAGTTCTTC. Translating gives CASSIPGLSSYNEQFF.

In its sample, this clone was seen a few times. This chain uses TRBV7-9 with TRBJ2-5; unclear D gene. This CDR3 is 14 amino acids long. From germline, CDR1 is SEHNR and CDR2 FQNEAQ (reference sequence). Trimming took off 0 bases at V and 5 bases at J, with 10 bases between the two ends. As DNA, the CDR3 is TGTGCCAGCAGCTTAGCTCCACTTAAGGAGACCCAGTACTTC. Amino acids: CASSLAPLKETQYF.

The chain is built from TRBV3-1 (or the pseudogene TRBV3-2) and TRBJ2-3; D unresolved. Trimming removed 4 bases at V and 7 bases at J, with 9 bases between. The germline CDR1 and CDR2 sequences are LGHDT and YNNKEL (reference sequence). The CDR3 sequence is 12 residues long. The CDR3 DNA reads as TGTGCCAGCAGCCTTGACAAGTATACGCAGTATTTT. Its translation: CASSLDKYTQYF.

The gene calls are TRBV4-2 and TRBJ2-1; 7 bases align to TRBD2. V shed 1 base, J shed 0 bases, and the junction held 9 bases outside the gene matches. Germline-derived CDR1 and CDR2 are LGHNA and YNFKEQ. The CDR3 spans 18 residues. CDR3 nucleotides: TGTGCCAGCAGCCAAGGGGAGGCTAGCGGATTCTCCTACAATGAGCAGTTCTTC. Its protein is CASSQGEASGFSYNEQFF.

The chain uses TRBV6-5 and TRBJ1-2, with a possible D match to TRBD1 (6 bases). Germline CDR1 and CDR2: MNHEY and SVGAGI. The germline V and J ends were trimmed by 5 bases and 4 bases, with 17 bases remaining between them. The CDR3 runs 15 residues. The CDR3 sequence is CASSQNQGYGYGYTF. For the CDR3, the DNA is TGTGCCAGCAGTCAAAATCAGGGGTACGGCTATGGCTACACCTTC.

The chain joins TRBV7-9 to TRBJ1-2, with D possibly TRBD1 on 6 matching bases. Germline CDR1 is SEHNR and CDR2 is FQNEAQ (reference sequence). This CDR3 region has 15 residues. The germline V and J ends were trimmed by 3 bases and 1 base, with 12 bases remaining between them. CDR3 in amino acids: CASSLQGLVNYGYTF. CDR3 coding DNA: TGTGCCAGCAGCTTGCAGGGGTTGGTTAACTATGGCTACACCTTC.